This TCR beta chain is from a study of blood T cell repertoires in COVID-19. This clone was recorded only once. Using immunoSEQ multiplex PCR, the repertoire was profiled, and TCRdb retains in-frame clones only, with some absent. The profile shows around 100,000 clones, roughly 92% of them singletons. V gave up 0 bases and J gave up 0 bases; unmatched junction bases: 10. The CDR3 length is 19 residues. Germline V gene data show CDR1 as MNHEY and CDR2 as SMNVEV (reference sequence). Sequencing was carried out using peripheral blood. The clonotype was recovered from a man aged 50 to 59 with active COVID-19. V usage is TRBV27 and J usage is TRBJ2-2; 7 bases are shared with TRBD2. The CDR3 sequence is CASSLSPNRGTTNTGELFF. The CDR3 DNA reads TGTGCCAGCAGTTTATCACCCAACCGCGGGACTACGAACACCGGGGAGCTGTTTTTT.